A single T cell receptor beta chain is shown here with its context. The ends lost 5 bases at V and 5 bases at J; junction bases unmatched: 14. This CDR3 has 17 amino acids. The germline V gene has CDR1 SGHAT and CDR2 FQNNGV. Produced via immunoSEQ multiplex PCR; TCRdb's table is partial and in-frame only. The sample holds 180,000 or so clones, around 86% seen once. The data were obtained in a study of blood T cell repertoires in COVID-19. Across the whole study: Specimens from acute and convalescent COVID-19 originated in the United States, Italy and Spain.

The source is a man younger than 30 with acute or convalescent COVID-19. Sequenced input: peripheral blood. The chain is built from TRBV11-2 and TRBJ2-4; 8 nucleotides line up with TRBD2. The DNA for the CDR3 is TGTGCCAGCAGCCGGAATCCGGGACTAGGGGTTCAAAACATTCAGTACTTC. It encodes CASSRNPGLGVQNIQYF.